The T cell receptor (beta chain) described here comes from a study of blood T cell repertoires in COVID-19. The overall study: Samples representing acute and convalescent COVID-19 were sourced from the United States, Italy and Spain. Sources were T cells, B-cell-depleted T cells, or PBMCs; the material itself was cDNA or gDNA.

The CDR3 is 13 residues long. V dropped 2 bases and J dropped 8 bases, with 12 bases sitting between them. CDR1 and CDR2 from the germline V gene are GTSNPN and SVGIG (reference sequence). Methods used by the authors: Estimation of nucleated cell counts relied on the amplification of reference gene primers. The assay was immunoSEQ multiplex PCR, and TCRdb's table has in-frame clones only and misses some. V, J and clone size were drawn from that table, and D and trimming were deduced from the DNA. The profile shows a few hundred thousand clones, 85% to 90% of them singletons. V usage is TRBV30 and J usage is TRBJ1-4, with D possibly matching TRBD1 (5 bases). Sequenced material: peripheral blood. The source is a woman aged 45-65 years with active or convalescent COVID-19. CDR3 protein: CAWSQGAGEKLFF. The CDR3 nucleotides are TGTGCCTGGAGTCAAGGGGCAGGGGAAAAACTGTTTTTT.